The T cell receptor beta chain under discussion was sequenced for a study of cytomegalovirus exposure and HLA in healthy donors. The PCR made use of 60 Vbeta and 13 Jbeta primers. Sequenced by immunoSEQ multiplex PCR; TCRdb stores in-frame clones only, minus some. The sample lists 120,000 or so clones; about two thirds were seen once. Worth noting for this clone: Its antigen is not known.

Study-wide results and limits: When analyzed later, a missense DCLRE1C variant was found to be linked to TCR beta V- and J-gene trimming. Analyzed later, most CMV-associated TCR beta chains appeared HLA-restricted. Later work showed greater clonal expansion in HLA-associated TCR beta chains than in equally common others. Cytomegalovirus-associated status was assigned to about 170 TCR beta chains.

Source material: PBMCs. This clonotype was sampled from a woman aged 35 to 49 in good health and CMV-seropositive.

CDR3 protein: CASSRGSDNGYTF. In DNA form, the CDR3 reads TGTGCCAGCTCCAGGGGGTCGGATAATGGCTACACCTTC. The V call is TRBV6-5, the J call TRBJ1-2; 7 positions match TRBD1. J gave up 6 bases and V 8 bases, and 9 bases lay outside the gene matches. Per germline, CDR1 MNHEY and CDR2 SVGAGI. The CDR3 is made up of 13 amino acids.